Described below is a single TCR beta chain sequence and its context. Its antigen remains unknown. The repertoire was sequenced with immunoSEQ multiplex PCR; TCRdb's copy has only in-frame clones and lacks some. The data show approximately 90,000 clones, 85% to 90% seen once. The data originate from a study of T cell responses to AZD1222 COVID-19 vaccine. Study results and caveats: Possibly, clonal diversity was underestimated; donors were largely white British and included more females. Nearly half of unique spike-specific TCRs reportedly avoided B.1.351 and B.1.1.7 mutated regions.

V lost 0 bases and J lost 4, with 12 bases in between. The length of the CDR3 is 16 residues. Germline lookup yields CDR1 MGHRA and CDR2 YSYEKL. The sequencing here drew on peripheral blood, taken on day 0 of AZD1222 vaccination. The clonotype originates from an adult in good health. V and J are TRBV4-1 and TRBJ1-4; the D is unclear. The CDR3: CASSQDPGSRNEKLFF. In nucleotides, the CDR3 is TGCGCCAGCAGCCAAGATCCGGGAAGCCGTAATGAAAAACTGTTTTTT.